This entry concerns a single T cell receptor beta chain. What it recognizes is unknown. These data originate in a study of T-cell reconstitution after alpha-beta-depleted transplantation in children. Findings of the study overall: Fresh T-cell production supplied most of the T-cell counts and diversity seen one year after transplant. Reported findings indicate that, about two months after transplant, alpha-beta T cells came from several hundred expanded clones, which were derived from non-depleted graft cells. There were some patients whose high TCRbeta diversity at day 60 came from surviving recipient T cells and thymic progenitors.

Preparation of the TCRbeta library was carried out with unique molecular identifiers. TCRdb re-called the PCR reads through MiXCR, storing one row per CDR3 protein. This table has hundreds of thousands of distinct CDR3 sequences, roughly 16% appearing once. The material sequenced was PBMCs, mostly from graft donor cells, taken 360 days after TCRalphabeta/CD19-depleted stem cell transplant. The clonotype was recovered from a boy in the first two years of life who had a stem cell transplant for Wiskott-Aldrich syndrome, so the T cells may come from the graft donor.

This CDR3 reads CASSPVAGVYNEQFF. Written as DNA, the CDR3 is TGTGCCAGCAGTCCCGTAGCGGGGGTTTACAATGAGCAGTTCTTC. V usage is TRBV27 and J usage is TRBJ2-1, with 9 bases lining up with TRBD2. The CDR3 consists of 15 residues. The trim removed 5 bases at V and 4 bases at J, leaving 6 bases unmatched. Germline V gene sequence: CDR1 MNHEY, CDR2 SMNVEV (reference sequence).